This T cell receptor (beta chain) came from a study of OX40 agonist ivuxolimab in advanced cancers. Study-level background: Ivuxolimab, an antibody acting as an agonist of OX40 (CD134), was used to treat patients. Under the entry rules, prior anti-PD-1, anti-PD-L1 or anti-CTLA-4 therapy was allowed, and 35% to 40% had some.

Note on this clone: What it binds is unknown.

Overall study results and limits: Compared with CD4+, CD8+ T cells on average had more expanded clones. The antigens recognized by the expanded peripheral T cells, that is their antigen specificity, were not determined.

Profiling relied on immunoSEQ multiplex PCR, and the TCRdb table lists in-frame clones only, not all of them. The sample has roughly 34,000 clones, about three quarters seen once; the top ten hold roughly 25%. The CDR3 spans 14 residues. Germline lookup yields CDR1 MDHEN and CDR2 SYDVKM. Trimming removed 4 bases from V and 13 bases from J, with 17 bases in between. The starting material was CD4+ or CD8+ T cells sorted from blood, obtained in a trial of the OX40 agonist ivuxolimab. The clonotype was recovered from an adult with an advanced solid tumor such as melanoma, head and neck, liver or kidney cancer. The chain employs TRBV28 and TRBJ1-6; TRBD1 might be the D (6 bases). The DNA for the CDR3 is TGTGCCAGCAGTTCCCCTGGGGGGCAGGCTCCCCTCCACTTT. Translation: CASSSPGGQAPLHF.